This section outlines one TCR beta chain sequence together with its context. The antigen is undetermined. CDR1 is SGHDT and CDR2 is YYEEEE in the germline V gene. Germline trimming cut 5 bases from V and 7 bases from J; bases unmatched to any gene: 7. This CDR3 is 14 amino acids long. This entry belongs to a study of cytotoxic CD8 clonotypes in ibrutinib-treated CLL. The study's findings and limits: Sampling times (in sustained-remission versus progressing patients) were not the same. Age-matched healthy donor levels were exceeded by baseline clonality, which tracked circulating CD8+ T-cell counts.

Measured with immunoSEQ multiplex PCR; TCRdb has only the in-frame clones, and not every one. The table lists about 22,000 clones, around 72% of them singletons. The receptor was isolated from a human donor with chronic lymphocytic leukemia. This chain links TRBV5-6 with TRBJ2-1; 9 positions match TRBD2. This specimen was PBMCs, taken before ibrutinib treatment. CDR3 DNA: TGTGCCAGCAGGGCGGGAGGGCCAACAAATGAGCAGTTCTTC. This translates into CASRAGGPTNEQFF.